This TCR beta chain was identified in a study of blood T cell repertoires in COVID-19 (dated by TCRdb to the early 2020s). In the study overall: Collaborator samples came from the United States, Italy and Spain and covered acute and convalescent phases of COVID-19. The prospective study material was composed of cDNA or gDNA derived from T cells, B-cell-depleted T cells, or PBMCs. Subjects who had been exposed to COVID-19, were actively infected with it, or had recovered from it provided the deeply sampled blood TCRbeta repertoires that made up the dataset. The repertoires were released in a freely available public database meant as a resource for research on the immune response to SARS-CoV-2. The samples were drawn from the first 160 participants of the ongoing ImmuneRACE study and from over a thousand subjects provided by 6 global collaborators. The sample metadata nearly always contained a de-identified subject ID, COVID-19 status, age in years and sex. HLA class I and class II types, where available, came from metadata supplied by the sample provider rather than from assay-based typing.

According to the germline V gene, CDR1 reads KGHSH and CDR2 reads LQKENI. Deletion took 3 bases off V and 2 bases off J, with a span of 8 bases between the germline ends. There are 14 amino acids in the CDR3, from cysteine to phenylalanine inclusive. Of all the DNA, just the CDR3 is kept, 42 bases in frame from base 1. TCRbeta CDR3 regions were amplified from genomic DNA by means of the immunoSEQ Assay, a bias-controlled multiplex PCR. The authors processed their data as follows. The number of nucleated cells in each sample was estimated by amplification of reference gene primers within the assay. Sequence reads were collapsed and filtered to measure the absolute abundance of every unique TCRbeta CDR3 rearrangement. Productive Simpson clonality was computed per sample as the square root of Simpson's diversity index over productive rearrangements. Sourced from immuneACCESS, this table was stored by TCRdb with only in-frame sequences that have V and J called. A share of the clones is absent; for the studies checked, an unresolved V gene accounts for under half, and the remainder has no known explanation. V, J and clone size are taken as reported in that table, and D and trimming were inferred from the DNA itself. Across this sample there are approximately 270,000 clones, with 85% to 95% seen only once. Of the sample, less than 3.5% is held by the ten largest clones.

Points the paper makes about the study in general: The amount of clinical and demographic metadata varied by source and participant and was provided uncurated.

Concerning this clone: The antigen it recognizes is unknown. Per-base quality was not reported, and no clone a single base away is much larger than it.

In the prospective study, participants were roughly 18 to 100 years old, resided in 24 geographic areas of the United States, and were enrolled through a virtual design. In the prospective study, cohorts were assigned on the basis of participant-reported clinical history obtained from a screening survey and a study questionnaire. Exposed participants had been in contact, within 2 weeks of entering the study, with a person who had a PCR-confirmed or clinician-diagnosed case of COVID-19. Each participant in the prospective study had whole blood, serum and a nasopharyngeal or oropharyngeal swab collected by mobile phlebotomists. Participants in the prospective study had the option to provide additional blood draws and questionnaires over a roughly 2-month period. Blood samples from the prospective study were shipped frozen or at room temperature prior to DNA extraction.

The material sequenced was PBMCs or T cells enriched from blood (not recorded which). This receptor was taken from a man in his forties who had been exposed to COVID-19. The chain was built from TRBV18 and TRBJ1-3; the D gene cannot be named for sure. Here is the DNA: TGTGCCAGCTCACCCAAACAGACTGGAAACACCATATATTTT. The encoded protein is CASSPKQTGNTIYF.